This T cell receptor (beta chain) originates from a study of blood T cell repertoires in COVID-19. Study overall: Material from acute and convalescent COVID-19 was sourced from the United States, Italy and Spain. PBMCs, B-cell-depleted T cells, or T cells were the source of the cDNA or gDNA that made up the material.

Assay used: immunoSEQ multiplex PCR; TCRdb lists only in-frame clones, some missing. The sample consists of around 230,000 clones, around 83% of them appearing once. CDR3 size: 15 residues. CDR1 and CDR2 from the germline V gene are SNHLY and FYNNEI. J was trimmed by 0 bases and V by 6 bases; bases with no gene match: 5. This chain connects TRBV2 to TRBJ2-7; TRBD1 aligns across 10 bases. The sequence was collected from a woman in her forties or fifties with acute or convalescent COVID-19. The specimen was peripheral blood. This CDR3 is CASRGTGDSSYEQYF. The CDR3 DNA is TGTGCCAGCAGGGGGACAGGGGACAGCTCCTACGAGCAGTACTTC.